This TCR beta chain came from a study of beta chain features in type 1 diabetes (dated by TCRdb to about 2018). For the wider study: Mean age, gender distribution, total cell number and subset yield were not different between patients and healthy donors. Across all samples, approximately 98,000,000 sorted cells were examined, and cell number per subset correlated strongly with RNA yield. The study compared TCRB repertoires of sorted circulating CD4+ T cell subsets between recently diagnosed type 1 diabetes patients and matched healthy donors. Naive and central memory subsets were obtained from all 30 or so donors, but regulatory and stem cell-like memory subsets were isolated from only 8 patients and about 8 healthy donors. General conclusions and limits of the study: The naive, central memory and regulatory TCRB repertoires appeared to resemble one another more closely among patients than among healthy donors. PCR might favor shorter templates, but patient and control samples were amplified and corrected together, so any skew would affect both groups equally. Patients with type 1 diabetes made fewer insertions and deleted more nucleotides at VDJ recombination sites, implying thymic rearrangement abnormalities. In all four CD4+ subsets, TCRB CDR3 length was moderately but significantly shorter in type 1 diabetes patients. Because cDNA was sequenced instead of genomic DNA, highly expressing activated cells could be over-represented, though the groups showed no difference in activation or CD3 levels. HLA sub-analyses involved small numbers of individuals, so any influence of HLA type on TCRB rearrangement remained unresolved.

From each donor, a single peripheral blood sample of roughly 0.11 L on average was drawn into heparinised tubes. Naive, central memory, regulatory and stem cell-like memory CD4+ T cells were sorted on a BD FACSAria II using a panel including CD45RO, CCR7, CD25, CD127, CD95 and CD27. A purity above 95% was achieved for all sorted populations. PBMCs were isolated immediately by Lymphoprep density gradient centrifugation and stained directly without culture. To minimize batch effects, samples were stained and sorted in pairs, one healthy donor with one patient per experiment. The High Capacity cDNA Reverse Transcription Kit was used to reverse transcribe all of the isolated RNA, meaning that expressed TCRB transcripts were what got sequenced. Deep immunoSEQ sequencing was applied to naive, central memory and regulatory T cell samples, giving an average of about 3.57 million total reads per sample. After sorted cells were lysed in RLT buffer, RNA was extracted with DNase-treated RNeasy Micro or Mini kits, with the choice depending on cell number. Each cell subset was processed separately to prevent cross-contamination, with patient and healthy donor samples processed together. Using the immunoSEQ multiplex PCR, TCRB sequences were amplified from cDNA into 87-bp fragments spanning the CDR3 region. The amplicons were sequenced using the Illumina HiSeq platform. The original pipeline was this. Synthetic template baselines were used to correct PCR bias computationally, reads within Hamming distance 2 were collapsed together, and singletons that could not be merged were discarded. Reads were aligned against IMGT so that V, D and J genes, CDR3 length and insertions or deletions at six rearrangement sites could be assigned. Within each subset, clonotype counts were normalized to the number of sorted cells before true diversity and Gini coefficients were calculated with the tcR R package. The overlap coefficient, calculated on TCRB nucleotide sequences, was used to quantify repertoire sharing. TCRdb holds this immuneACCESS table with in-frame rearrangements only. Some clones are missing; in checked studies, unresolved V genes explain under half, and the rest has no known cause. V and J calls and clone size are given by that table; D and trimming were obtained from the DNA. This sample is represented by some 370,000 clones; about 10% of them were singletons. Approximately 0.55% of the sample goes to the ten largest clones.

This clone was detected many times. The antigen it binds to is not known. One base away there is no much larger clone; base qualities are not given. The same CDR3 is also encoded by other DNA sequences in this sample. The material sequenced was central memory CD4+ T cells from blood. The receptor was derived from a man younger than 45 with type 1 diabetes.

The DNA is TGTGCCAGCAGCTCCCCTGGGCAGGGGGCGGCCTACGAGCAGTACTTC. The resulting protein is CASSSPGQGAAYEQYF. Recombination connected TRBV7-2 to TRBJ2-7; 8 junctional bases match TRBD1. CDR1 and CDR2 were assigned from the germline V gene as SGHTA and FQGNSA. Germline trimming amounts to 4 bases on V and 2 bases on J, with 10 as the count of junction bases outside the gene matches. The CDR3 runs 16 amino acids, cysteine and phenylalanine included. Left in the record is the CDR3 DNA by itself, 48 bases read in frame from the first base.